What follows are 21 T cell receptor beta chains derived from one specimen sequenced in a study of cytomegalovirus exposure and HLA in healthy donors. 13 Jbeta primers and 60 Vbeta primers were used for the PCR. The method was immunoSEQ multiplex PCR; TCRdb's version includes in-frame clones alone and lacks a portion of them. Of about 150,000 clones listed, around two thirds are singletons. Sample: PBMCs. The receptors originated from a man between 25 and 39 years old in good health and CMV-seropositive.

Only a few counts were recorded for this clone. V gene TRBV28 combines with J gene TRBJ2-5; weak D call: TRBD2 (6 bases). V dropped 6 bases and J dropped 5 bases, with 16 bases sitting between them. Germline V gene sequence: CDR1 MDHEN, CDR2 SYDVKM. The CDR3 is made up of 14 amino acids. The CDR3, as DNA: TGTGCCAGCAGCTCCGCGGAGGGGTGGGAGACCCAGTACTTC. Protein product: CASSSAEGWETQYF.

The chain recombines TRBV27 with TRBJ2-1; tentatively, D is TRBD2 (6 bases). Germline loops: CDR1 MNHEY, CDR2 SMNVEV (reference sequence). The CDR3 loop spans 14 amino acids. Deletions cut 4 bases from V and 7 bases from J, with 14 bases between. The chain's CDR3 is CASSWRVGVNEQFF. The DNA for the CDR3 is TGTGCCAGCAGTTGGAGGGTTGGAGTGAATGAGCAGTTCTTC.

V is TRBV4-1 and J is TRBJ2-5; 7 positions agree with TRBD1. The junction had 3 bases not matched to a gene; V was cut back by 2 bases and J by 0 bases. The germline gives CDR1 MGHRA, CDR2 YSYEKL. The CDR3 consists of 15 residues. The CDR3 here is CASSQLTGYQETQYF. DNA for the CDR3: TGCGCCAGCAGCCAACTGACAGGGTACCAAGAGACCCAGTACTTC.

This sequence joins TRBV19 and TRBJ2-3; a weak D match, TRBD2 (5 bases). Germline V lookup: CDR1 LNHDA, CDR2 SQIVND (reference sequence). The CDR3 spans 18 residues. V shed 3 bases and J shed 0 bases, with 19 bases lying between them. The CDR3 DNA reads TGTGCCAGTAGTATGGAAGCGTCCCGGACTGATAGCACAGATACGCAGTATTTT. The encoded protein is CASSMEASRTDSTDTQYF.

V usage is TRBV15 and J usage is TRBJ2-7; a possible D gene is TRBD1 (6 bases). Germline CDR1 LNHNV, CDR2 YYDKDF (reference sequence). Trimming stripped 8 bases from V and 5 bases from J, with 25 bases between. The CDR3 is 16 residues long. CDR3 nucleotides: TGTGCCACCGGGGGAGCGAACCGGGACATTTTGAACGAGCAGTACTTC. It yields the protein CATGGANRDILNEQYF.

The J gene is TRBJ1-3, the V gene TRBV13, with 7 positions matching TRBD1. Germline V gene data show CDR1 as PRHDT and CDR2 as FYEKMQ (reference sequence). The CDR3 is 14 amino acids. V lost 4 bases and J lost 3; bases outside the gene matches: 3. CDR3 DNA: TGTGCCAGCAGCTCCAGGGGGTTTGGAAACACCATATATTTT. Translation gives CASSSRGFGNTIYF.

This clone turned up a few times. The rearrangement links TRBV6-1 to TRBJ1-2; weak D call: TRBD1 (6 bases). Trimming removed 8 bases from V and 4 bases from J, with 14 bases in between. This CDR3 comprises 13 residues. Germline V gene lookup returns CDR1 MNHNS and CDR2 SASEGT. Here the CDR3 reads CASGQGTSYGYTF. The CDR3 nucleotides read TGTGCCAGCGGTCAGGGGACGAGCTATGGCTACACCTTC.

CDR3 DNA: TGTGCCAGCAGCTTATACGGTGGCGAGCAGTACTTC. The encoded protein is CASSLYGGEQYF. J is TRBJ2-7 and V is TRBV7-8; no clear D gene. The V and J ends lost 2 bases and 6 bases respectively, with 8 bases between them. The CDR3 has 12 amino acids. Germline V gives CDR1 SGHVS, CDR2 FQNEAQ.

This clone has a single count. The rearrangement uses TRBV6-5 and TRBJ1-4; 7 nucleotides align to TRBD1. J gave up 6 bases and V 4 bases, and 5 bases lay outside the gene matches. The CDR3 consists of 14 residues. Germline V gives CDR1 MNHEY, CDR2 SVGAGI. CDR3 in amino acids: CASSFTGTDEKLFF. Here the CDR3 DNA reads TGTGCCAGCAGTTTTACTGGGACAGATGAAAAACTGTTTTTT.

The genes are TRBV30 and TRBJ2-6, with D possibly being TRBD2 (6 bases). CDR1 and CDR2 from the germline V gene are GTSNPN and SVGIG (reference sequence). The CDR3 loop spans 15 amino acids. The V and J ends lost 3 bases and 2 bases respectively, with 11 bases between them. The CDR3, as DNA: TGTGCCTGGAGCGGAAGGAGGGCTGGGGCCAACGTCCTGACTTTC. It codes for CAWSGRRAGANVLTF.

CDR3 nucleotide sequence: TGTGCCAGTAGTCTGCAGGCGGGAATCACAGATACGCAGTATTTT. This sequence encodes CASSLQAGITDTQYF. This chain links TRBV19 with TRBJ2-3; TRBD2 might be the D (6 bases). CDR3 length: 15 residues. V dropped 5 bases and J dropped 2 bases, with 14 bases sitting between them. Germline CDR1 reads LNHDA; CDR2 reads SQIVND (reference sequence).

Written as DNA, the CDR3 is TGTGCCAGCAGTCGGGGGGAGGCCAATCAGCCCCAGCATTTT. It codes for CASSRGEANQPQHF. V usage is TRBV9 and J usage is TRBJ1-5, with D perhaps matching TRBD1 (5 bases). Germline V gene sequence: CDR1 SGDLS, CDR2 YYNGEE. The CDR3 has 14 amino acids. Trimming removed 5 bases at V and 3 bases at J, with 12 bases between.

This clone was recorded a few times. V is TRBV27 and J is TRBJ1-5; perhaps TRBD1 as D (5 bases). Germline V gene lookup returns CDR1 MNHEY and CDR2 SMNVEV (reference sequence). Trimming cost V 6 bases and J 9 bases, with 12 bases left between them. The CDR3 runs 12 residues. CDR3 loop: CASSDGGGPQHF. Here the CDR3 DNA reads TGTGCCAGCAGCGATGGGGGAGGGCCCCAGCATTTT.

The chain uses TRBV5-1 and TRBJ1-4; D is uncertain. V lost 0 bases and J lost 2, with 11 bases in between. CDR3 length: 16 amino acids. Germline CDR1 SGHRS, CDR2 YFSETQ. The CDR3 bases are TGCGCCAGCAGCTTGGAACAGTTTAGTACTAATGAAAAACTGTTTTTT. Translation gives CASSLEQFSTNEKLFF.

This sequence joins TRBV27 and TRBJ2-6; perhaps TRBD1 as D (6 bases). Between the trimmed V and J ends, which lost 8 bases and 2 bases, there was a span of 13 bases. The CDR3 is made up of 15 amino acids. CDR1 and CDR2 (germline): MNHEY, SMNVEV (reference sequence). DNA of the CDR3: TGTGCCAGCGCCTACAGGGTTGCTGGGGCCAACGTCCTGACTTTC. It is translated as CASAYRVAGANVLTF.

For the CDR3, the DNA is TGTGCCAGCAGCTTAAATCGGCCGGGACTTAAGTACTTC. Its protein is CASSLNRPGLKYF. V gene TRBV7-9 combines with J gene TRBJ2-5; the D gene is possibly TRBD2 (6 bases). V lost 2 bases, J lost 12 bases, and 16 bases lay in between. CDR3 size: 13 residues. The germline gives CDR1 SEHNR, CDR2 FQNEAQ (reference sequence).

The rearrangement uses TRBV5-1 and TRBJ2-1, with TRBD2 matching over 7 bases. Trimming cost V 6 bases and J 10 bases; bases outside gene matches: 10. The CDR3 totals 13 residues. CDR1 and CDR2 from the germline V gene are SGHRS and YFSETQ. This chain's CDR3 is CASTGGRFREQFF. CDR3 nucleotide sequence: TGCGCCAGCACTGGCGGGAGATTTAGGGAGCAGTTCTTC.

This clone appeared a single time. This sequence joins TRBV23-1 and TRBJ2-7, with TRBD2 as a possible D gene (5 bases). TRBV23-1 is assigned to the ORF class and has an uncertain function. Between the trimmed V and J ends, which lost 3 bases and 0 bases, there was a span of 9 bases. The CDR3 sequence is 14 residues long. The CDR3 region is CASSHQRSSYEQYF. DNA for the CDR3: TGCGCCAGCAGTCATCAGCGGAGCTCCTACGAGCAGTACTTC.

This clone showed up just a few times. In DNA, the CDR3 is TGCGCCAGCAGCTTCGCGGGATTTGGCGAGCAGTACTTC. It specifies CASSFAGFGEQYF. The V and J genes are TRBV5-1 and TRBJ2-7; TRBD2 is a possible D gene (6 bases). The CDR3 runs 13 residues. Between the trimmed V and J ends, which lost 2 bases and 6 bases, there was a span of 12 bases. Germline-derived CDR1 and CDR2 are SGHRS and YFSETQ.

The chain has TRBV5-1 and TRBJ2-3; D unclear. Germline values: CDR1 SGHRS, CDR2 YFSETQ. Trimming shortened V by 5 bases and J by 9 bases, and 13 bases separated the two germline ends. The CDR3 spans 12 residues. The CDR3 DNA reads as TGCGCCAGCAGATTAGACTCGAGGACGCAGTATTTT. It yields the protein CASRLDSRTQYF. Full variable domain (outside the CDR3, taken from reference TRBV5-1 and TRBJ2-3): KAGVTQTPRYLIKTRGQQVTLSCSPISGHRSVSWYQQTPGQGLQFLFEYFSETQRNKGNFPGRFSGRQFSNSRSEMNVSTLELGDSALYLCASRLDSRTQYFGPGTRLTVL.

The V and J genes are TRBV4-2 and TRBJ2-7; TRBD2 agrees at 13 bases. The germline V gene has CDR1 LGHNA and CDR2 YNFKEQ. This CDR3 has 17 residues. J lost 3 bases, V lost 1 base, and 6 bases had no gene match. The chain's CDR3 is CASSQALAGGPFYEQYF. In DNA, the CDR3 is TGTGCCAGCAGCCAAGCACTAGCGGGAGGGCCTTTCTACGAGCAGTACTTC.